The present T cell receptor (beta chain) was sequenced within a study of metastatic and nonmetastatic thyroid tumors (dated by TCRdb to between 2020 and 2021). As for the study more broadly: Repertoires from peripheral blood and from tumor or nodule tissue samples of malignant and benign thyroid patients were compared. General findings and caveats noted by the study authors: TCR beta diversity was reported as significantly higher in malignant tumors than in benign nodules, in both blood and tumor samples.

This clone occurred many times. No cognate antigen has been identified for it. No quality values exist for individual bases; no much larger clone is one base distant. This sample also contains other DNA sequences that code for the same CDR3. Library preparation was by PCR. Sequencing was carried out with an Illumina HiSeq 4000. High-throughput sequencing was used to profile the CDR3 region of the TCR beta-chain in every patient. The paper's data handling went like this. CDR3 differences across clinicopathological groups were used to build a classifier for discriminating distant-metastatic papillary thyroid cancer patients. The Shannon index was used to assess repertoire diversity, and the Morisita-Horn index was used to assess tumor-blood repertoire similarity. TCRdb cleaned the public reads at Q25 with fastp, built clones with MiXCR and kept in-frame beta chains. The authors' filters were not applied to this entry. Across this sample there are almost 85,000 clones, with under 15% seen only once. The top ten hold 7% to 10% of the sample.

Reading from cysteine to phenylalanine, the CDR3 counts 15 amino acids. Solely the CDR3 DNA is kept, with 45 bases framed from the first base. The germline V gene (reference sequence) provides CDR1 LNHNV and CDR2 YYDKDF. A distance of 11 bases separates the germline ends of V and J, which lose 4 bases and 4 bases respectively. None of the patients had been given any treatment before thyroid surgery. Using T-cell receptor beta sequencing, the study looked back at clinical samples from patients collected from the early 2010s to the late 2010s. The sample taken for sequencing was tumor tissue. Recombination connected TRBV15 to TRBJ2-6, with no confident D gene call. This TCR was sampled from a female donor with papillary thyroid cancer or a benign thyroid nodule (not recorded which). Some clones in this sample may be carry-over from other donors' samples. At the DNA level, the sequence is TGTGCCACCAGCACCATTTCTAGGGGGGCCAACGTCCTGACTTTC. It is translated as CATSTISRGANVLTF.